This entry is about one T cell receptor (beta chain). One junction end does not reproduce the germline sequence, and a read error may be involved. Primed by a sample-barcoded 5' primer and a J-beta primer mix, a second PCR proceeded for 7 to 11 cycles. A single record per CDR3 protein comes from TCRdb applying MiXCR to the 5' RACE reads. The sample comprises 800,000 or so distinct CDR3 sequences, less than 60% of which are singletons, and 15% to 20% rests with the top ten. The data were taken from a study of blood T cells in healthy people across ages. Healthy Caucasians from Russia aged about 6 to 95 served as donors. CDR1 and CDR2 (germline): SGHTA, FQGTGA. The length of the CDR3 is 17 residues.

The source of this sequence is a man older than 75 in good health. The sequencing sample was made of blood. The J gene is TRBJ2-1, the V gene TRBV7-3; D remains unclear. The CDR3, as DNA: TGTGCCGGCAGCCCTGGTCTATTGCGCAGCTCCTACAATGAGCAGTTCTTC. Translated: CAGSPGLLRSSYNEQFF. Looking up the rest from reference TRBV7-3 and TRBJ2-1 gives the full variable domain: GAGVSQTPSNKVTEKGKYVELRCDPISGHTALYWYRQSLGQGPEFLIYFQGTGAADDSGLPNDRFFAVRPEGSVSTLKIQRTERGDSAVYLCAGSPGLLRSSYNEQFFGPGTRLTVL.